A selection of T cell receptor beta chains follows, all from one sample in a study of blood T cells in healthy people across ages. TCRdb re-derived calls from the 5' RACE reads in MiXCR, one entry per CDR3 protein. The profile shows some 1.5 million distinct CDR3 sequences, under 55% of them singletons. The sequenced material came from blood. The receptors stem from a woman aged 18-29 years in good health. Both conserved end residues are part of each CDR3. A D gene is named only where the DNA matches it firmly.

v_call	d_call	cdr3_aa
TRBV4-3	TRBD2	CASSQGTSVENIQYF
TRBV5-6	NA	CASRSSYNGQFF
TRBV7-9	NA	CASSRGYEQFF
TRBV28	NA	CASSSTLWSKSYNEQFF
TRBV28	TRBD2	CASSLVLAGARSYEQYF
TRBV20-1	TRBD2	CSAPGGGEDTQYF
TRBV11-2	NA	CASSLDPYNEQFF
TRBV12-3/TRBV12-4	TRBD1	CASSGGHRTGGGGYTF
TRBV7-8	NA	CASSHREGSDTEAFF
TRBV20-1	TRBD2	CSAPQTSGVSNEQFF
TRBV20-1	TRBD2	CSARGRPTSGGAFRDEQFF
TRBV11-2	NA	CASSLGVNGAAGSSEQYF
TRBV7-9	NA	CASSEEPGAGNQPQHF
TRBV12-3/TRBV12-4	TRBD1	CASRHTGVGSEAFF
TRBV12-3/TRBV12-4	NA	CASSLGVTGYGYTF
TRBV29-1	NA	CSVAGRTGINEQFF
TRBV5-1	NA	CASSLRQGKVGTEAFF
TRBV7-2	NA	CASGVPYNEQFF
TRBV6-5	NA	CASSYSRGIYGYTF
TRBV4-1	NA	CVSSQDRVRHTEAFF
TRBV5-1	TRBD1	CASSLDRATDTQYF
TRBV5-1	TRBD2	CASSLGIAGGLHEQYF
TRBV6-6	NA	CASLLARPANEKLFF
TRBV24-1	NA	CATSDLQGSSYNEQFF
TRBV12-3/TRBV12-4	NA	CASQGSARQPQHF
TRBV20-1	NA	CNGLRDPNGEETQYF
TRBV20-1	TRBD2	CSARDKFSGAGVVGTDTQYF
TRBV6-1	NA	CASSEFARPDTQYF
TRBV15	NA	CATSRDTDTEAFF
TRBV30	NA	CAWSVPFRERANYGYTF
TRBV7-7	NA	CASSLSLGSDTQYF
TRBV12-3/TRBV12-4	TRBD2	CASISGLAGGLETQYF
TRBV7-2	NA	CASSSSPGRTEAFF
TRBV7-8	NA	CASSLTEANYGYTF
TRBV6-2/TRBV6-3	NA	CASSYAIVGSRHPYNERFF
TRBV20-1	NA	CSTKRGRSFTDTQYF
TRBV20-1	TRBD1	CSASDRGKSETQYF
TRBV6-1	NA	CASAVDRNQPQHF
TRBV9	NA	CASSVGGRMNTEAFF
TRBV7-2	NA	CASSPPGSHDTQYF
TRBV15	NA	CATSRDGSFEETQYF
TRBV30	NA	CAWSVLVGGPDYNEQYF
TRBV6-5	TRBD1	CASSTQGVHEQYF